This T cell receptor beta chain was sequenced for a study of OX40 agonist ivuxolimab in advanced cancers. Study-wide context: Six ivuxolimab dose levels, 0.01 to 10 mg/kg, were given intravenously every 2 weeks. Those enrolled were 82.7% male, with a mean age of about 66 years and ages from about 20 to 90. The study, taken as a whole, reports: At doses 0.1 to 3.0 mg/kg, CD4+ and CD8+ clones expanded.

Details on this clone: Its matching antigen is unknown.

The V gene's germline CDR1 is SGHKS and CDR2 YYEKEE (reference sequence). The CDR3 loop spans 15 amino acids. Trimming took off 0 bases at V and 6 bases at J, with 14 bases between the two ends. Assay used: immunoSEQ multiplex PCR; TCRdb lists only in-frame clones, some missing. The table records around 25,000 clones, 80% to 90% of them present only once. This chain links TRBV5-5 with TRBJ2-3; D gene unclear. This clonotype originated in an adult with an advanced solid tumor such as melanoma, head and neck, liver or kidney cancer. Sequencing used CD4+ or CD8+ T cells sorted from blood, obtained in a trial of the OX40 agonist ivuxolimab. CDR3: CASSLVGRPADTQYF. The CDR3 bases are TGTGCCAGCAGCTTGGTAGGACGGCCCGCGGATACGCAGTATTTT.